The clone carrying this TCR beta chain was seen more than once but under ten times. In germline, CDR1 is ENHRY, CDR2 SYGVKD. The V and J ends lost 6 bases and 3 bases respectively, with 12 bases between them. This CDR3 region has 14 residues. The authors' processing: How many nucleated cells were present was estimated from reference gene primer amplification. TCRdb's copy holds only in-frame clones and misses some; the assay was immunoSEQ multiplex PCR. The V and J calls and clone size were taken over from that table, and D and trimming were inferred from the DNA. The sample yields more than 95,000 clones, more than 70% seen once. The data stem from a study of blood T cell repertoires in COVID-19. Study context: The samples span acute and convalescent COVID-19 from the United States, Italy and Spain. Sources were T cells, B-cell-depleted T cells, or PBMCs; the material itself was cDNA or gDNA.

V and J are TRBV10-3 and TRBJ1-5; perhaps TRBD1 as D (6 bases). This sequence was found in a woman older than 75 with acute or convalescent COVID-19. Sequencing used peripheral blood. DNA for the CDR3: TGTGCCATCAGCGACACAGGGCCCAATCAGCCCCAGCATTTT. Its translation: CAISDTGPNQPQHF.